Here is one T cell receptor beta chain with its context. Its target is not known. CDR3 length: 13 residues. Trimming took 0 bases from V and 3 from J, leaving 6 bases between them. TCRdb keeps only in-frame clones here, not all; method: immunoSEQ multiplex PCR. This table holds roughly 200,000 clones, more than 90% found once. The sample belongs to a study of T cell responses to AZD1222 COVID-19 vaccine. Study-wide results and limits: Possibly, clonal diversity was underestimated; donors were largely white British and included more females. Repertoires in all cases were sampled only once the peak T cell response had passed. Recipients of AZD1222 seropositive at baseline numbered only 5 or 6.

The genes are TRBV12-3 or TRBV12-4 and TRBJ2-7; no definite D call. Here the sequenced sample was peripheral blood, taken 28 days after the second dose of the MenACWY control vaccine. This TCR came from an adult who received the MenACWY meningococcal vaccine as a control. CDR3 amino acids: CASSLAYSYEQYF. The CDR3 DNA follows: TGTGCCAGCAGTTTAGCGTACAGCTACGAGCAGTACTTC.